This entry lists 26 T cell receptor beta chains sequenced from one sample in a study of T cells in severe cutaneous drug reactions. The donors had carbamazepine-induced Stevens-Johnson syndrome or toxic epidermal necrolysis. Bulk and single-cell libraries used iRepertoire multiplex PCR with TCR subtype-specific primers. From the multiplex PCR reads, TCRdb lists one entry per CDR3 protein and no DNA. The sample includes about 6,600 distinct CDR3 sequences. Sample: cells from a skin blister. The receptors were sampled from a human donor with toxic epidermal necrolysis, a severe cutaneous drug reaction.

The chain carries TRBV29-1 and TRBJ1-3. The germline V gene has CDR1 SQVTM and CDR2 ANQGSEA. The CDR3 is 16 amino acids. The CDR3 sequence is CSVDLSGGDSGNTIYF. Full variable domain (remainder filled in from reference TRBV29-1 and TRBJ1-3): SAVISQKPSRDICQRGTSLTIQCQVDSQVTMMFWYRQQPGQSLTLIATANQGSEATYESGFVIDKFPISRPNLTFSTLTVSNMSPEDSSIYLCSVDLSGGDSGNTIYFGEGSWLTVV.

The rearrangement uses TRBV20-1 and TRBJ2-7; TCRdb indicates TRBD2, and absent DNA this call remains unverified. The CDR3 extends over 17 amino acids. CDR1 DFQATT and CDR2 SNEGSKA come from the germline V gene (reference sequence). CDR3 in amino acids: CSARDLGGTSGGYEQYF.

The CDR3 reads CASQKTETVLSGNTIYF. The chain combines TRBV28 with TRBJ1-3. The CDR3 spans 17 residues. Germline V lookup: CDR1 MDHEN, CDR2 SYDVKM.

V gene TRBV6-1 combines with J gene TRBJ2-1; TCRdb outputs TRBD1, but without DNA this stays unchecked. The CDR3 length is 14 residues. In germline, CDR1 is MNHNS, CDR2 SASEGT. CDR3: CASSDLQGIDEQFF.

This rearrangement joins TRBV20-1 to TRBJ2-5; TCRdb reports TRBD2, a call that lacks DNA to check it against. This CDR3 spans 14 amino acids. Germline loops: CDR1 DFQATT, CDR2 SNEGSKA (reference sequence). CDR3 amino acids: CSFQPGRRVETQYF.

CDR3 in amino acids: CASSQGRYSYEQYF. This chain links TRBV2 with TRBJ2-7; with no DNA, the TCRdb D assignment of TRBD1 cannot be verified. The CDR3 sequence is 14 residues long. The germline V gene has CDR1 SNHLY and CDR2 FYNNEI.

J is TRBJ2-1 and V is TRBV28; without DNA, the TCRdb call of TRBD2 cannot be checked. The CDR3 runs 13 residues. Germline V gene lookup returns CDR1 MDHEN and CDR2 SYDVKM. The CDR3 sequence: CASSLIAGDPQFF.

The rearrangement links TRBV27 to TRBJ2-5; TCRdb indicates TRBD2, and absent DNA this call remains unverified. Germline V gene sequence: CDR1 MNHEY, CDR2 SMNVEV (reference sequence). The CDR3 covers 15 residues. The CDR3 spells CASSFGSGIGETQYF.

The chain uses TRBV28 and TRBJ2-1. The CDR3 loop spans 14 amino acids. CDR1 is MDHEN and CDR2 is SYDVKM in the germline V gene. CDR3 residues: CASSLTGSYNEQFF. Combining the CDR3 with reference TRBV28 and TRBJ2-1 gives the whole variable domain DVKVTQSSRYLVKRTGEKVFLECVQDMDHENMFWYRQDPGLGLRLIYFSYDVKMKEKGDIPEGYSVSREKKERFSLILESASTNQTSMYLCASSLTGSYNEQFFGPGTRLTVL.

The CDR3 spells CASSRVWAEAFF. The V and J genes are TRBV7-2 and TRBJ1-1. Germline CDR1 SGHTA, CDR2 FQGNSA. The CDR3 runs to 12 residues.

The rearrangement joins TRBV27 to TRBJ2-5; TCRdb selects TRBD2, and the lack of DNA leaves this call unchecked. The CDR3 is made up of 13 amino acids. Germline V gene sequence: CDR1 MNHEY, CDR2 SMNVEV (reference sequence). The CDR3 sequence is CASTSRLEGTQYF.

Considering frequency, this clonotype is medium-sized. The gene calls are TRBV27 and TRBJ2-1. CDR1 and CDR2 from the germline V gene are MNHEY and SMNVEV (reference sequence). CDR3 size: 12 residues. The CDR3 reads CASIGIYNEQFF.

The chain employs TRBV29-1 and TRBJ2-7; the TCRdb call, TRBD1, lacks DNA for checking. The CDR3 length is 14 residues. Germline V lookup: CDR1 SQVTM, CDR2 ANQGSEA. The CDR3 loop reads CSATGQANSYEQYF.

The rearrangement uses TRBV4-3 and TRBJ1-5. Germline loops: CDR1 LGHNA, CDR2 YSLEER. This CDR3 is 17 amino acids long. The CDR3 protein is CASSQAWFCGGNQPQHF.

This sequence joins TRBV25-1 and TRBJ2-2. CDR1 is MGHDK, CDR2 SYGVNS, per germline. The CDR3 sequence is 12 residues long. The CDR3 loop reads CASSENTGELFF.

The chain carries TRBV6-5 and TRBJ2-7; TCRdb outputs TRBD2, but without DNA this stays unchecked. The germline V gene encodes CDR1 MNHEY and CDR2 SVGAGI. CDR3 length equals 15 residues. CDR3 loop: CASSYGLAGETEQYF.

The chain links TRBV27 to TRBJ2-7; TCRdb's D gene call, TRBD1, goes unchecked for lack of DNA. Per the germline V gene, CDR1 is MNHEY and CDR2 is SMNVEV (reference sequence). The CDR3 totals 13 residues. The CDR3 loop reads CASSLSDSYEQYF.

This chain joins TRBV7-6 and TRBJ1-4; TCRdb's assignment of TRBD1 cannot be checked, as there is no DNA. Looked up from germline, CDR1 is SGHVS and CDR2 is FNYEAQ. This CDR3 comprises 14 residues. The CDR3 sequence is CASSSGTANEKLFF.

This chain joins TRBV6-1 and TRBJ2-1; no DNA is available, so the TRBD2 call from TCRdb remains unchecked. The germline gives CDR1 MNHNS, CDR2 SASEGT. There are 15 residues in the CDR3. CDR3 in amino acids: CASSPETRPGDEQFF.

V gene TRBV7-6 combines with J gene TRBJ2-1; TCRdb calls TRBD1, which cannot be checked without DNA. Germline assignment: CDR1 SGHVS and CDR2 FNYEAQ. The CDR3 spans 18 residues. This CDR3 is CASSSNTGVLSSYNEQFF.

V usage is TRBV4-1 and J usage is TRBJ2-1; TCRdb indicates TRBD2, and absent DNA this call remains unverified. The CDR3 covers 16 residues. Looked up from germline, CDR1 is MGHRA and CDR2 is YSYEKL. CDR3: CASSQKIAGGHNEQFF.

The CDR3 sequence is CASSLGTSADEQYF. The J gene is TRBJ2-7, the V gene TRBV5-1; TCRdb's D call of TRBD2 is untestable without DNA. This CDR3 is built from 14 residues. From germline, CDR1 is SGHRS and CDR2 YFSETQ.

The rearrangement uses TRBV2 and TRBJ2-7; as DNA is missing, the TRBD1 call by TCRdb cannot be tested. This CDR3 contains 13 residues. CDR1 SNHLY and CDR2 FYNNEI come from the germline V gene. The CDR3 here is CASSGTGNVEQYF. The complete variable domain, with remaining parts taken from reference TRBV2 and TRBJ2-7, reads EPEVTQTPSHQVTQMGQEVILRCVPISNHLYFYWYRQILGQKVEFLVSFYNNEISEKSEIFDDQFSVERPDGSNFTLKIRSTKLEDSAMYFCASSGTGNVEQYFGPGTRLTVT.

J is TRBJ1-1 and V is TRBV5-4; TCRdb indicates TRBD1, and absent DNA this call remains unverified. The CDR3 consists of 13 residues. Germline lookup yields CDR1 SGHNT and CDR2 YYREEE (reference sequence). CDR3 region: CASTPPGYTEAFF.

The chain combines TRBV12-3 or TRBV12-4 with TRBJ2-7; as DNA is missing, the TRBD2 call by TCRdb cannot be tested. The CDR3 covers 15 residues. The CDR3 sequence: CASSTLAGGPNEQYF.

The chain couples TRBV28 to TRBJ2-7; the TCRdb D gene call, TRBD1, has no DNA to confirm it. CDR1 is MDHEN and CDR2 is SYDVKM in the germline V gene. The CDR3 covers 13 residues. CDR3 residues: CASSLAPQEEQYF.